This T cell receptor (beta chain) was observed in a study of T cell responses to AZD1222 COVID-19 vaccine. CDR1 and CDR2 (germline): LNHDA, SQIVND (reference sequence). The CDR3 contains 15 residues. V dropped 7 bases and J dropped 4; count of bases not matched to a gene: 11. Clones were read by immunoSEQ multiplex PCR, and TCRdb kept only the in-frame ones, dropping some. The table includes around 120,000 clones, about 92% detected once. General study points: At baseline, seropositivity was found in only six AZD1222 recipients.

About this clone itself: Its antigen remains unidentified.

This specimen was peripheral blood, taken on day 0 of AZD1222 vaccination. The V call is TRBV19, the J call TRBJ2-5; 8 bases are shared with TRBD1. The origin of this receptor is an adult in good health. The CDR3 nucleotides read TGTGCCAGTACCAACTCGGACAGGGCAGGAGAGACCCAGTACTTC. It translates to CASTNSDRAGETQYF. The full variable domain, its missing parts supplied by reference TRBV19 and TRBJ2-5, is DGGITQSPKYLFRKEGQNVTLSCEQNLNHDAMYWYRQDPGQGLRLIYYSQIVNDFQKGDIAEGYSVSREKKESFPLTVTSAQKNPTAFYLCASTNSDRAGETQYFGPGTRLLVL.